This T cell receptor (beta chain) was obtained from a study of blood T cell repertoires in COVID-19. Study summary: T cells, B-cell-depleted T cells, or PBMCs supplied cDNA or gDNA.

Participants were aged roughly 18 to 90 years, lived in around 22 US areas, and enrolled virtually. Grouping used clinical history reported by participants in a survey and questionnaire. With 2 bases removed from V and 8 bases from J, the gap between germline ends came to 12 bases. The CDR3 loop spans 13 amino acids. Looked up from germline, CDR1 is MDHEN and CDR2 is SYDVKM. In the original analysis: It was from reference gene primer amplification that nucleated cell counts were estimated. Profiled with immunoSEQ multiplex PCR; TCRdb holds only in-frame clones, not every one. V and J calls and clone size are copied from that table; D and trimming were computed from the DNA. The table records approximately 440,000 clones, less than 95% of them present only once.

The chain links TRBV28 to TRBJ1-2; D might be TRBD1 (6 bases). Input material: PBMCs or T cells enriched from blood (not recorded which). This receptor was obtained from a man aged 18 to 29 who had recovered from COVID-19. The CDR3 DNA reads TGTGCCAGCAGTTTACAGGGGATCTGGGGCTACACCTTC. As protein: CASSLQGIWGYTF.